A single sample is the source of the 9 T cell receptor beta chains below, sequenced in a study of shared clonotypes between healthy human individuals. Here immunoSEQ multiplex PCR was the method, and the copy in TCRdb shows in-frame clones only, minus some. The sample contains some 1,600,000 clones, around 98% of which appear only once. The sample comprised naive CD4+ T cells sorted from blood. Described subset: CD45RA+ positively selected. The receptors were sampled from a man aged 30 to 39 in good health.

The V and J genes are TRBV5-6 and TRBJ2-2; 8 bases agree with TRBD2. Per germline, CDR1 SGHDT and CDR2 YYEEEE. The CDR3 has 16 amino acids. The junction had 10 bases not matched to a gene; V was cut back by 2 bases and J by 7 bases. The CDR3 loop reads CASSLVLTSEGGELFF. Here the CDR3 DNA reads TGTGCCAGCAGCTTAGTTTTGACTAGCGAGGGCGGGGAGCTGTTTTTT.

V and J are TRBV13 and TRBJ1-2; 9 nucleotides line up with TRBD1. V was clipped by 5 bases and J by 7 bases; unmatched bases: 17. The CDR3 length is 17 residues. Germline V CDR1 and CDR2: PRHDT, FYEKMQ (reference sequence). CDR3 nucleotides: TGTGCCAGCAGCCGTTTAACCGGGACAGGGAATTTTATTGGCTACACCTTC. Translation: CASSRLTGTGNFIGYTF.

The chain employs TRBV19 and TRBJ1-3; weak D call: TRBD1 (5 bases). With 3 bases removed from V and 7 bases from J, the gap between germline ends came to 16 bases. Germline loops: CDR1 LNHDA, CDR2 SQIVND (reference sequence). The CDR3 consists of 15 residues. The CDR3 spells CASSMVATGSNTIYF. The CDR3 bases are TGTGCCAGTAGTATGGTCGCTACAGGTAGCAACACCATATATTTT.

Of note for this clone: Additional DNA sequences in this sample encode the identical CDR3. This chain connects TRBV5-1 to TRBJ1-1; D is unclear. The V gene lost 2 bases and the J gene lost 2 bases, with 10 bases spanning the gap. The CDR3 spans 14 residues. Germline CDR1 and CDR2: SGHRS and YFSETQ. DNA for the CDR3: TGCGCCAGCAGCTTCGGAGTGGGAAACACTGAAGCTTTCTTT. It encodes CASSFGVGNTEAFF.

The chain employs TRBV6-1 and TRBJ2-2; 10 nucleotides match TRBD2. CDR3 length equals 15 residues. Looked up from germline, CDR1 is MNHNS and CDR2 is SASEGT. V lost 8 bases and J lost 1; bases outside the gene matches: 4. CDR3 DNA: TGTGCCAGCGAGGTAGCGGGAGGGAACACCGGGGAGCTGTTTTTT. Protein sequence: CASEVAGGNTGELFF.

V usage is TRBV7-2 and J usage is TRBJ2-2; D not resolved. This CDR3 region has 14 residues. V lost 5 bases and J lost 8, with 15 bases in between. The germline V gene has CDR1 SGHTA and CDR2 FQGNSA. The CDR3 region has the DNA TGTGCCAGCAGCATAAGGGTTTCAGGAGGGGAGCTGTTTTTT. Translating gives CASSIRVSGGELFF.

The chain joins TRBV10-3 to TRBJ1-1, with a possible D match to TRBD1 (6 bases). CDR1 is ENHRY, CDR2 SYGVKD, per germline. The CDR3 has 16 amino acids. V was clipped by 0 bases and J by 7 bases, with 18 bases between them. This CDR3 is CAISESRGRDFFEAFF. As DNA, the CDR3 is TGTGCCATCAGTGAGTCCCGGGGGCGGGATTTTTTTGAAGCTTTCTTT.

The V and J genes are TRBV14 and TRBJ2-1; 11 bases fit TRBD2. V trimming: 2 bases; J trimming: 4 bases; junction bases outside the gene matches: 4. In germline, CDR1 is SGHDN, CDR2 FVKESK. The CDR3 loop spans 16 amino acids. In nucleotides, the CDR3 is TGTGCCAGCAGCCAAATAGCGGGAGGGCCTTACAATGAGCAGTTCTTC. Its protein product is CASSQIAGGPYNEQFF.

The J gene is TRBJ2-7, the V gene TRBV4-1, with no clear D. Germline assignment: CDR1 MGHRA and CDR2 YSYEKL. Trimming stripped 1 base from V and 7 bases from J, with 14 bases between. This CDR3 is built from 14 residues. In DNA, the CDR3 is TGCGCCAGCAGCCAAGTATGGCCTTTGGGGGAGCAGTACTTC. Translated, it gives CASSQVWPLGEQYF.